These 19 T cell receptor delta chains originate from one sample sequenced in a study of gamma-delta T cells after stem cell transplantation listed by TCRdb under 2016. Library creation used RT-PCR. The instrument given in TCRdb is Illumina MiSeq. TCRdb reanalyzed the public reads with the CATT caller, and identical DNA sequences were merged afterwards. The sample table lists under 2,500 delta-chain clones, approximately 4.3% of them with a count of one. 30% to 40% of the sample is taken by the ten largest. The specimen was gamma-delta T cells. The receptor source for this set is a human donor. It is not recorded whose cells these are; they may come from a transplant donor.

Of note for this clone: This could be a read error, since a much larger clone is one nucleotide away. The rearrangement joins TRDV2 to TRDJ1; D is uncertain. Trimming left V 3 bases short and J 6 bases short, with 16 bases between. Germline-derived CDR1 and CDR2 are GEAIGNYY and EKD. The CDR3 has 14 residues. Written as DNA, the CDR3 is TGTGCCTGTGACTCTTTGAAGGGAGGCAATAAACTCATCTTT. This gives the protein CACDSLKGGNKLIF.

The sample holds a few counts of this clone. A far larger clone is one nucleotide away, so this likely arose from a read error. The same CDR3 also results from other DNA sequences found in this sample. The chain carries TRDV2 and TRDJ1, with 8 bases aligning to TRDD3. V gave up 2 bases and J gave up 2 bases; unmatched junction bases: 9. Germline V gene data show CDR1 as GEAIGNYY and CDR2 as EKD. This CDR3 is built from 16 residues. The CDR3 region is CACDRLGELYTDKLIF. The DNA for the CDR3 is TGTGCCTGTGACAGGCTGGGGGAACTGTATACCGATAAACTCATCTTT.

This clone was seen only a few times. This likely traces to a read error, being one base from a far larger clone. The CDR3 DNA reads as TGTGCCTGTGGCCCCTTATTCGCACACACCGCAAGTGGATGGGTACTGGGGGATACACAGTACACCGATAAACTCATCTTT. Its translation is CACGPLFAHTASGWVLGDTQYTDKLIF. The chain recombines TRDV2 with TRDJ1; 12 nucleotides align to TRDD3. Germline lookup yields CDR1 GEAIGNYY and CDR2 EKD. The CDR3 is made up of 27 amino acids. The ends lost 5 bases at V and 0 bases at J; junction bases unmatched: 39.

This clone ranks as medium-sized. This same CDR3 is encoded by further DNA sequences in the sample. The V and J genes are TRDV2 and TRDJ1; TRDD3 aligns across 10 bases. CDR1 is GEAIGNYY, CDR2 EKD, per germline. Trimming took 0 bases from V and 2 from J; bases not matched to a gene: 17. This CDR3 contains 20 residues. The CDR3 reads CACDTLPTGDTRVGTDKLIF. CDR3 sequence (DNA): TGTGCCTGTGACACCCTTCCTACGGGGGATACGCGGGTGGGAACCGATAAACTCATCTTT.

For this clone: The protein in TCRdb stems from a much larger clone and differs at residue 7 from this DNA's translation, likely a read error; here the protein is translated from the DNA. V is TRDV2 and J is TRDJ1; the D is unclear. The V end lost 1 base, the J end lost 0 bases, and 14 bases lay between the germline ends. The V gene's germline CDR1 is GEAIGNYY and CDR2 EKD. CDR3 length: 16 residues. For the CDR3, the DNA is TGTGCCTGTGACACTTCCCACGGGCTGAACACCGATAAACTCATCTTT. Translated: CACDTSHGLNTDKLIF.

This chain joins TRDV2 and TRDJ1; maybe TRDD3 (5 bases). The germline CDR1 and CDR2 sequences are GEAIGNYY and EKD. The length of the CDR3 is 17 residues. Trimming took 3 bases from V and 0 from J, leaving 19 bases between them. CDR3 amino acids: CACDPLTRGSNTDKLIF. The CDR3 DNA follows: TGTGCCTGTGACCCTCTAACCCGGGGGTCGAACACCGATAAACTCATCTTT.

This clone is medium-sized. Since a far larger clone is one base different, this is likely a read error. The chain is built from TRDV1 and TRDJ1; 10 nucleotides align to TRDD3. This CDR3 is built from 22 residues. Unmatched junction bases numbered 22, after V lost 2 bases and J lost 1 base. Looked up from germline, CDR1 is TSWWSYY and CDR2 is QGS. The CDR3 DNA sequence: TGTGCTCTTGGGGAAAGCCCCATATCTTATTACTGGGGGATCAGGAGCACCGATAAACTCATCTTT. Translating it yields CALGESPISYYWGIRSTDKLIF.

The chain uses TRDV2 and TRDJ1; TRDD3 aligns across 9 bases. This CDR3 comprises 18 residues. The germline gives CDR1 GEAIGNYY, CDR2 EKD. V lost 1 base and J lost 1; bases outside the gene matches: 12. Here the CDR3 DNA reads TGTGCCTGTGACACTGTAGTTCGAACTGGGGGAGGCACCGATAAACTCATCTTT. It yields the protein CACDTVVRTGGGTDKLIF.

This clone is deemed large (0.1 to 1%). The identical CDR3 is also encoded by other nucleotide sequences in the sample. The chain carries TRDV2 and TRDJ1, with 12 bases that match TRDD3. Germline loops: CDR1 GEAIGNYY, CDR2 EKD. With V trimmed by 1 base and J by 1 base, 6 bases remained unmatched. The CDR3 has 17 residues. The CDR3 coding sequence is TGTGCCTGTGACACACTGGGGGATACTAAGGGCACCGATAAACTCATCTTT. Protein sequence: CACDTLGDTKGTDKLIF.

Remarks on this clone: The TCRdb protein comes from a much larger clone and disagrees with this DNA's translation at residue 14, likely due to a read error; the protein given here is derived from the DNA. This chain joins TRDV2 and TRDJ1; 10 nucleotides agree with TRDD3. Germline-derived CDR1 and CDR2 are GEAIGNYY and EKD. There are 18 residues in the CDR3. This chain's CDR3 is CACDGLITGGSDTEKLIF. The CDR3 DNA reads TGTGCCTGTGACGGCCTAATTACTGGGGGATCGGACACCGAAAAACTCATCTTT.

This clone has a handful of counts. The likely explanation is a read error, given a far larger clone one base away. The same CDR3 arises from other DNA sequences in this sample as well. This rearrangement joins TRDV2 to TRDJ1; 11 bases match TRDD3. The length of the CDR3 is 17 residues. With 1 base clipped from V and 0 bases from J, the junction kept 6 bases outside the gene matches. Per germline, CDR1 GEAIGNYY and CDR2 EKD. The CDR3 here is CACDTLLGDTYTDKLIF. In nucleotides, the CDR3 is TGTGCCTGTGACACATTGTTGGGGGATACGTACACCGATAAACTCATCTTT.

This clone has more than one count but fewer than ten. This likely traces to a read error, being one base from a far larger clone. The sample contains more than one DNA sequence encoding this CDR3. The rearrangement uses TRDV2 and TRDJ1; perhaps TRDD2 as D (5 bases). This CDR3 is built from 14 residues. Between the trimmed V and J ends, which lost 3 bases and 4 bases, there was a span of 14 bases. Germline-derived CDR1 and CDR2 are GEAIGNYY and EKD. The CDR3 region is CACDSLVLGDKLIF. The CDR3 nucleotides read TGTGCCTGTGACTCATTAGTCCTAGGCGATAAACTCATCTTT.

Details on this clone: A far bigger clonotype differs at one base, so this is likely a read error. Other DNA sequences in the same sample also yield this CDR3. V usage is TRDV2 and J usage is TRDJ1; a weak D match, TRDD3 (5 bases). V dropped 7 bases and J dropped 0 bases, with 32 bases sitting between them. The germline V gene has CDR1 GEAIGNYY and CDR2 EKD. This CDR3 comprises 20 residues. CDR3 nucleotides: TGTGCCTGCGACTCCCTTGCGTCTGGCGATACAGTCCCCTACACCGATAAACTCATCTTT. It translates to CACDSLASGDTVPYTDKLIF.

Points on this clone: The amino acid sequence in TCRdb belongs to a much larger clone and departs from this DNA's translation at residue 14, likely a sequencing read error; the sequence shown is translated from the DNA. This chain connects TRDV2 to TRDJ1, with 11 positions matching TRDD3. The CDR3 runs to 17 residues. In germline, CDR1 is GEAIGNYY, CDR2 EKD. The CDR3 loop reads CACDHILGDSNTDRLIF. DNA for the CDR3: TGTGCCTGTGACCATATACTGGGGGATAGCAACACCGATAGACTCATCTTT.

This clone was detected a few times. The TCRdb protein, from a much larger clone, departs from this DNA's translation at residue 9, likely by read error; the protein shown derives from the DNA. The rearrangement joins TRDV2 to TRDJ1; D might be TRDD3 (6 bases). CDR3 length equals 15 residues. V was trimmed by 3 bases and J by 1 base, leaving 14 bases between them. Germline V gene data show CDR1 as GEAIGNYY and CDR2 as EKD. CDR3 protein: CACDALLGPTDKLIF. The CDR3 region has the DNA TGTGCCTGTGACGCCCTACTGGGTCCCACCGATAAACTCATCTTT.

This clone was found a few times. This likely traces to a read error, being one base from a far larger clone. The sample carries other DNA sequences with the same CDR3. The J gene is TRDJ1, the V gene TRDV2, with D unclear. Germline loops: CDR1 GEAIGNYY, CDR2 EKD. There are 17 residues in the CDR3. V lost 1 base, J lost 0 bases, and 17 bases lay in between. The CDR3 reads CACDTVPTKGYTDKLIF. The CDR3, as DNA: TGTGCCTGTGACACTGTGCCGACAAAGGGGTACACCGATAAACTCATCTTT.

The chain uses TRDV2 and TRDJ1, with 11 bases fitting TRDD3. With V trimmed by 2 bases and J by 2 bases, 18 bases remained unmatched. Germline lookup yields CDR1 GEAIGNYY and CDR2 EKD. This CDR3 comprises 20 residues. Written as DNA, the CDR3 is TGTGCCTGTGACAAAATGGGGGATACGCGAAGTCCCAAAGGAACCGATAAACTCATCTTT. Translating it yields CACDKMGDTRSPKGTDKLIF.

In regard to this clone: With only one base between it and a far larger clone, this is likely a read error. This chain joins TRDV2 and TRDJ1; possible D gene TRDD3, 5 bases. CDR3 length: 21 residues. Trimming pared 0 bases from V and 1 base from J, leaving 29 bases between. Germline values: CDR1 GEAIGNYY, CDR2 EKD. CDR3 bases: TGTGCCTGTGACACCGTTGCCAGGACGTCTGGGAGATACTCCTCCACCGATAAACTCATCTTT. Translating it yields CACDTVARTSGRYSSTDKLIF.

This clone has only a few counts. TCRdb's entry gives the protein of a much larger clone, which mismatches this DNA's translation at residue 8, likely from a read error; the protein reported here is translated from the DNA. V gene TRDV2 combines with J gene TRDJ1; 7 bases fit TRDD3. Trimming cost V 1 base and J 8 bases; bases outside gene matches: 15. CDR3 length: 16 residues. The germline V gene encodes CDR1 GEAIGNYY and CDR2 EKD. CDR3 nucleotides: TGTGCCTGTGACACGGTCGGAGCTCGGGGGGGATCCAAACTCATCTTT. Protein sequence: CACDTVGARGGSKLIF.